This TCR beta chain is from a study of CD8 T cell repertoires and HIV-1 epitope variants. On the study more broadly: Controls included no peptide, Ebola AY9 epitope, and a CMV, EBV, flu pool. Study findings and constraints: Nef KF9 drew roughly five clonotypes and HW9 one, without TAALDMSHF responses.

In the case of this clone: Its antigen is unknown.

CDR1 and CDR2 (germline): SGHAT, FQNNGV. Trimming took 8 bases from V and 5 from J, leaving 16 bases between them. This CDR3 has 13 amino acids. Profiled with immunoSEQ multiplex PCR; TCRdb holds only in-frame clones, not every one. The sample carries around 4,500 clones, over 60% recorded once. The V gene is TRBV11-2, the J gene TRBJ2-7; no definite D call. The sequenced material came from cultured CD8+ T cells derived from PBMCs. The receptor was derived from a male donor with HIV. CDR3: CASSSVLRDEQYF. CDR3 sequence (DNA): TGTGCCAGCTCCAGCGTTTTAAGGGACGAGCAGTACTTC.